This entry is about one TCR beta chain. The J segment lost 0 bases and the V segment lost 0 bases, leaving 1 base of the junction unmatched. This CDR3 has 17 residues. Germline V gene data show CDR1 as SGDLS and CDR2 as YYNGEE. Source study methods: Reference gene primer amplification in the assay estimated nucleated cell counts. Clones were sequenced by immunoSEQ multiplex PCR, and TCRdb holds only the in-frame ones, with some missing. D and trimming come from the DNA, and the V and J calls and clone size come from that table. The sample carries 150,000 to 200,000 clones, approximately 95% recorded once. These data belong to a study of blood T cell repertoires in COVID-19.

This TCR came from a woman aged 55 to 70 with COVID-19, enrolled during active disease. The sequencing input was peripheral blood. The chain combines TRBV9 with TRBJ2-4; 12 bases match TRBD1. The CDR3 nucleotides are TGTGCCAGCAGCGTAGGGGACAGGGGGCAAGCCAAAAACATTCAGTACTTC. Its protein product is CASSVGDRGQAKNIQYF. Looking up the rest from reference TRBV9 and TRBJ2-4 gives the full variable domain: DSGVTQTPKHLITATGQRVTLRCSPRSGDLSVYWYQQSLDQGLQFLIQYYNGEERAKGNILERFSAQQFPDLHSELNLSSLELGDSALYFCASSVGDRGQAKNIQYFGAGTRLSVL.